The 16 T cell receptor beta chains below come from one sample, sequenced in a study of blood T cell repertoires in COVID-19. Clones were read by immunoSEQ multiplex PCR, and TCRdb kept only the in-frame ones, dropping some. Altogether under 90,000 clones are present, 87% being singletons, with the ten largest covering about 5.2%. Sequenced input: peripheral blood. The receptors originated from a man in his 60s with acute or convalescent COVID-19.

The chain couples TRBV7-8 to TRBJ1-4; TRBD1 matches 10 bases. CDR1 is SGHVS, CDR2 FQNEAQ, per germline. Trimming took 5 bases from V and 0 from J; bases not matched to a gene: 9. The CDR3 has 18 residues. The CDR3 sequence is CASSHRQGAAATNEKLFF. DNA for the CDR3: TGTGCCAGCAGCCATAGACAGGGGGCCGCCGCAACTAATGAAAAACTGTTTTTT.

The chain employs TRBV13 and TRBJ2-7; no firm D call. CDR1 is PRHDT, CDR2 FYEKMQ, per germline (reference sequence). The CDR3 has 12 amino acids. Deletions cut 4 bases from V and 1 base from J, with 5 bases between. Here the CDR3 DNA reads TGTGCCAGCAGCTCTCTGTCCTACGAGCAGTACTTC. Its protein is CASSSLSYEQYF.

The CDR3 DNA reads as TGTGCCAGCAGCTTGCGACACAGTGTCGACGCGAACACCGGGGAGCTGTTTTTT. Its translation: CASSLRHSVDANTGELFF. V usage is TRBV11-2 and J usage is TRBJ2-2; D is unclear. Per germline, CDR1 SGHAT and CDR2 FQNNGV. Trimming cost V 3 bases and J 0 bases, with 17 bases left between them. The CDR3 is 18 residues long.

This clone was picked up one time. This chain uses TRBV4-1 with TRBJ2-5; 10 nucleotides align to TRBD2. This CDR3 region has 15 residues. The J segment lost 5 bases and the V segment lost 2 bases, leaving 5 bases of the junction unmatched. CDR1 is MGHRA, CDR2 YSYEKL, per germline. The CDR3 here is CASSQLERGGETQYF. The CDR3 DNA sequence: TGCGCCAGCAGCCAACTGGAGCGGGGGGGGGAGACCCAGTACTTC.

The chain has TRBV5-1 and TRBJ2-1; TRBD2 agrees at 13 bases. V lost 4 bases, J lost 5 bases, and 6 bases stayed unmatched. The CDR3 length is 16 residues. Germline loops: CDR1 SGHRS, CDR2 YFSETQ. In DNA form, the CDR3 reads TGCGCCAGCAGCCCGCAGGGACTAGCGGGAAACAATGAGCAGTTCTTC. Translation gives CASSPQGLAGNNEQFF.

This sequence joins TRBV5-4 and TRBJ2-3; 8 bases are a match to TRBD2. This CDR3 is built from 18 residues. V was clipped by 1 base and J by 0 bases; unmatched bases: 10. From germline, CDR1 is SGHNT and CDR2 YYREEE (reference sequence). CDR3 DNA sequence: TGTGCCAGCAGCTTGAGGATGAGGCGGGGGGCGAGCACAGATACGCAGTATTTT. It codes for CASSLRMRRGASTDTQYF.

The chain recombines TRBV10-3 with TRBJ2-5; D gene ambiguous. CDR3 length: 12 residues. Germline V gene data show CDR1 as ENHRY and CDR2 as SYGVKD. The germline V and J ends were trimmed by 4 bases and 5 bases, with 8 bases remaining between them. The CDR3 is CAISVESETQYF. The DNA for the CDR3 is TGTGCCATCAGTGTGGAGTCCGAGACCCAGTACTTC.

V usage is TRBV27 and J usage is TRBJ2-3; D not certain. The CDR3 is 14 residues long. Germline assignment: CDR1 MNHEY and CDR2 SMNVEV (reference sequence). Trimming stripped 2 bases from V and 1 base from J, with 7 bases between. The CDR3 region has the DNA TGTGCCAGCAGTTTAGCCCAGGGCACAGATACGCAGTATTTT. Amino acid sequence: CASSLAQGTDTQYF.

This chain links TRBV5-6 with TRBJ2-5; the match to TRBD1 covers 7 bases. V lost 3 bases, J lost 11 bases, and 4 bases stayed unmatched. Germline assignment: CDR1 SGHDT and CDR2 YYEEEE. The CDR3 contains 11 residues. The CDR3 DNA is TGTGCCAGCAGCTCTGGACAGGCGCAGTACTTC. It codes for CASSSGQAQYF. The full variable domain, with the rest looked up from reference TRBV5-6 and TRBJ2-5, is DAGVTQSPTHLIKTRGQQVTLRCSPKSGHDTVSWYQQALGQGPQFIFQYYEEEERQRGNFPDRFSGHQFPNYSSELNVNALLLGDSALYLCASSSGQAQYFGPGTRLLVL.

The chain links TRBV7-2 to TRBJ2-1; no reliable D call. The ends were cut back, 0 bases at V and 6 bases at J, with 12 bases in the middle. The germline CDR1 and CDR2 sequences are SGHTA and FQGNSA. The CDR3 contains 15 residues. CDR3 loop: CASSLAERLTNEQFF. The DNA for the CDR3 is TGTGCCAGCAGCTTAGCGGAGCGACTGACCAATGAGCAGTTCTTC.

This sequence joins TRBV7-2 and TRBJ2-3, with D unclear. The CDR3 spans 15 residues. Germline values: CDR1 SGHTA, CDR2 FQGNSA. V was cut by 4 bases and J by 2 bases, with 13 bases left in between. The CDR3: CASSSNLDATDTQYF. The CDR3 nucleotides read TGTGCCAGCAGCTCAAACCTAGACGCCACAGATACGCAGTATTTT.

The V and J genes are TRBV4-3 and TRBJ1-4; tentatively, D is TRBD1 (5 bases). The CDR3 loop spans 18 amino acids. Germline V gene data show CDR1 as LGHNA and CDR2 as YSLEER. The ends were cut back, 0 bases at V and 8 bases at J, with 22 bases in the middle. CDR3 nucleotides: TGCGCCAGCAGCCAAGATCAAATAGGACGGACACCAGAGGAAAAACTGTTTTTT. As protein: CASSQDQIGRTPEEKLFF.

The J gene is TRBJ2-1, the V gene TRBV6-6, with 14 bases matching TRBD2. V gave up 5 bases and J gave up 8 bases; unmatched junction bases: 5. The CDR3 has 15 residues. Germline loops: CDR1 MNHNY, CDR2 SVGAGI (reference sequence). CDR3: CASSPGLAGGHEQFF. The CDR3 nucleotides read TGTGCCAGCAGTCCCGGACTAGCGGGGGGCCATGAGCAGTTCTTC.

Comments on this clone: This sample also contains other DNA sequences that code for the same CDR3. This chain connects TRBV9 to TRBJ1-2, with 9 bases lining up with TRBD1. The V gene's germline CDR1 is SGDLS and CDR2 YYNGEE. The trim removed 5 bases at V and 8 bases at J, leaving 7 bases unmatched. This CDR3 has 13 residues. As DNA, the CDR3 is TGTGCCAGCAGTGGGGACAGGGCGGGCGGCTACACCTTC. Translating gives CASSGDRAGGYTF.

The CDR3 DNA follows: TGTGCCAGCAGTTACTGGACAGGGAATGGCTACACCTTC. Residues: CASSYWTGNGYTF. This sequence joins TRBV6-2 or TRBV6-3 and TRBJ1-2; 8 bases line up with TRBD1. Germline V CDR1 and CDR2: MNHEY, SVGEGT. The CDR3 spans 13 residues. V shed 1 base, J shed 6 bases, and the junction held 1 base outside the gene matches.

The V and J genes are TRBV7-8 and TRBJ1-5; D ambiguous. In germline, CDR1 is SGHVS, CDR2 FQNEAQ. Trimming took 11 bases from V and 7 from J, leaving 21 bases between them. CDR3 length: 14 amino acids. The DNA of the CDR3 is TGTGCCTGCACCGGGTCCTCGGTGCGGCAGCCCCAGCATTTT. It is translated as CACTGSSVRQPQHF.